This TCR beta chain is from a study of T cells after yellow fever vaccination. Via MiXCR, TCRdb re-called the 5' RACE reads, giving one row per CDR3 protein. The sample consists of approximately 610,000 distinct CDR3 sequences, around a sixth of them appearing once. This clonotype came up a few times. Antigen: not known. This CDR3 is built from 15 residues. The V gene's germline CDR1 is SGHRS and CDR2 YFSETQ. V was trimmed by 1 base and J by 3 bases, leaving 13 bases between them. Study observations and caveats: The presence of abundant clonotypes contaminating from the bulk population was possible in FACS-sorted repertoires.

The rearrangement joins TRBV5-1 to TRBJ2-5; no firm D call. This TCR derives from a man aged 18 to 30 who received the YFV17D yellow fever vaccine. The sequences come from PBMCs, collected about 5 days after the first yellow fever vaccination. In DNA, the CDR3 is TGCGCCAGCAGCTTGAATGTGGCGAGAGAAGAGACCCAGTACTTC. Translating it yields CASSLNVAREETQYF.